These T cell receptor beta chains were read from a single sample in a study of T cells in Graves' hyperthyroidism and ophthalmopathy. In TCRdb, the multiplex PCR reads were re-called with MiXCR into one record per CDR3 protein. The sample holds approximately 610,000 distinct CDR3 sequences, around 15% seen once. The sequenced sample consisted of blood. The receptor set was obtained from a woman under 30 with Graves' hyperthyroidism. Both conserved end residues are part of each CDR3. The order of the fields is clone size, J gene, V gene, D gene, CDR3 protein, CDR3 DNA. A D gene is named only where the DNA matches it firmly. For some rows the clone size is stated as once, few or many, or as a class when expanded; others skip it.

many	TRBJ2-2	TRBV3-1	NA	CASSRYQGTGELFF	TGTGCCAGCAGCCGCTATCAGGGGACCGGGGAGCTGTTTTTT
few	TRBJ1-3	TRBV6-1	NA	CASSSDRPRNTIYF	TGTGCCAGCAGTTCCGACCGTCCCAGAAACACCATATATTTT
many	TRBJ2-1	TRBV28	NA	CASSSATPKAYNEQFF	TGTGCCAGCAGTTCCGCGACCCCAAAAGCCTACAATGAGCAGTTCTTC
NA	TRBJ2-7	TRBV20-1	NA	CSAREADPYEQYF	TGCAGTGCTAGAGAGGCGGACCCCTACGAGCAGTACTTC
NA	TRBJ1-6	TRBV7-9	NA	CASSLNPKYSYNSPLHF	TGTGCCAGCAGCTTAAACCCGAAATACTCCTATAATTCACCCCTCCACTTT
many	TRBJ2-2	TRBV7-9	NA	CASSLALRENTGELFF	TGTGCCAGCAGCTTAGCTCTCAGAGAGAACACCGGGGAGCTGTTTTTT
NA	TRBJ2-3	TRBV3-1	TRBD2	CASRPQLAGGQDTQYF	TGTGCCAGCAGACCCCAGCTAGCGGGAGGACAGGATACGCAGTATTTT
many	TRBJ2-7	TRBV6-5	TRBD2	CASSYYSGSGYEQYF	TGTGCCAGCAGTTACTACAGCGGGAGCGGGTACGAGCAGTACTTC
few	TRBJ2-5	TRBV7-2	TRBD1	CASSSGTGWETQYF	TGTGCCAGCAGCTCCGGGACAGGGTGGGAGACCCAGTACTTC
few	TRBJ2-3	TRBV6-2/TRBV6-3	NA	CASSYGPTRRDTQYF	TGTGCCAGCAGTTACGGACCAACCCGGAGGGATACGCAGTATTTT
NA	TRBJ2-3	TRBV6-2/TRBV6-3	NA	CASSYSTSPDTQYF	TGTGCCAGCAGTTACAGTACTAGCCCAGATACGCAGTATTTT
many	TRBJ2-3	TRBV7-2	NA	CASSSSPDTQYF	TGTGCCAGCAGCTCTAGTCCAGATACGCAGTATTTT
few	TRBJ2-5	TRBV20-1	NA	CSASSGETQYF	TGCAGTGCTAGCAGCGGGGAGACCCAGTACTTC
many	TRBJ1-5	TRBV7-8	TRBD1	CASSFREGASNQPQHF	TGTGCCAGCAGCTTCCGTGAGGGGGCGAGCAATCAGCCCCAGCATTTT
NA	TRBJ1-6	TRBV20-1	NA	CSATGTDHNSPLHF	TGCAGTGCTACTGGGACCGACCATAATTCACCCCTCCACTTT
many	TRBJ1-1	TRBV6-2/TRBV6-3	NA	CASSRLGPRQTEAFF	TGTGCCAGCAGTCGCCTCGGGCCCCGCCAGACTGAAGCTTTCTTT
once	TRBJ1-4	TRBV5-1	TRBD1	CASRAGDRGTEKLFF	TGCGCCAGCAGAGCTGGGGACAGGGGAACGGAAAAACTGTTTTTT
NA	TRBJ1-6	TRBV6-2/TRBV6-3	NA	CASTQGRSPLHF	TGTGCCAGCACCCAGGGGAGGTCACCCCTCCACTTT
many	TRBJ2-1	TRBV20-1	NA	CSASGRNDYNEQFF	TGCAGTGCCAGCGGAAGGAACGATTACAATGAGCAGTTCTTC
few	TRBJ2-1	TRBV13	NA	CASSLMSGPLLAYEQFF	TGTGCCAGCAGCTTAATGAGTGGGCCTCTTTTGGCATATGAGCAGTTCTTC
NA	TRBJ2-1	TRBV9	NA	CASSVAGTPRDEQFF	TGTGCCAGCAGCGTAGCCGGGACTCCCAGGGATGAGCAGTTCTTC
many	TRBJ1-2	TRBV3-1	TRBD1	CASSRGTGGAGYGYTF	TGTGCCAGCAGCCGCGGGACAGGGGGCGCTGGCTATGGCTACACCTTC
few	TRBJ2-5	TRBV6-5	NA	CASSYSLQETQYF	TGTGCCAGCAGTTACTCCCTGCAAGAGACCCAGTACTTC
NA	TRBJ2-1	TRBV27	NA	CASSETHYNEQFF	TGTGCCAGCAGTGAGACACATTACAATGAGCAGTTCTTC
few	TRBJ2-7	TRBV29-1	TRBD2	CSVEDVASGGEQYF	TGCAGCGTTGAAGACGTAGCTAGCGGGGGAGAGCAGTACTTC
NA	TRBJ2-7	TRBV5-1	TRBD1	CASSLGGGLDEQYF	TGCGCCAGCAGCTTGGGAGGGGGCTTGGATGAGCAGTACTTC
many	TRBJ1-3	TRBV5-1	NA	CASSPGPMGSGNTIYF	TGCGCCAGCAGCCCCGGTCCCATGGGTTCTGGAAACACCATATATTTT
many	TRBJ2-5	TRBV28	NA	CASSFGGLRGRSLSQETQYF	TGTGCCAGCAGTTTCGGGGGCCTGAGGGGGAGATCCTTATCCCAAGAGACCCAGTACTTC